This TCR beta chain was recorded in a study of blood T cells in healthy people across ages. A J-beta primer mix and a sample-barcoded 5' primer were used in a second PCR of roughly 7 to 12 cycles. TCRdb re-derived calls from the 5' RACE reads in MiXCR, one entry per CDR3 protein. This sample has approximately 810,000 distinct CDR3 sequences, with around 36% found just once. This clonotype came up a few times. At one end, the junction sequence differs from germline, possibly due to a read error. The sequence derives from a man aged 18 to 30 in good health. Sequenced material: blood.

CDR3 residues: CVSSERAGSGYGYTF. The CDR3 nucleotides read TGTGTCAGCAGCGAGAGGGCAGGGTCGGGCTATGGCTACACCTTC. This chain links TRBV9 with TRBJ1-2, with D perhaps TRBD1 (5 bases). The CDR3 consists of 15 residues. Germline CDR1 and CDR2: SGDLS and YYNGEE.